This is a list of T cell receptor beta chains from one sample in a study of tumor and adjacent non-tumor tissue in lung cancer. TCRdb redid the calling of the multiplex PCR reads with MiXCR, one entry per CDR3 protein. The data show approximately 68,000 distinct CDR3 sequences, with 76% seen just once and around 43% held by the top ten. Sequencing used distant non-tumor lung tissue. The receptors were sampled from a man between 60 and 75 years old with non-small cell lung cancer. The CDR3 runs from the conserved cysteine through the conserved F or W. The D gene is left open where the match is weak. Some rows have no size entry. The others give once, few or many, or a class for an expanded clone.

CASSLTGNEQFF,TGTGCCAGCAGCTTGACGGGCAATGAGCAGTTCTTC,TRBJ2-1,TRBV5-6,many,.
CASSFGRDGYTF,TGTGCCAGCAGTTTCGGAAGGGATGGCTACACCTTC,TRBJ1-2,TRBV28,.,.
CSVDQNTGELFF,TGCAGCGTTGACCAGAACACCGGGGAGCTGTTTTTT,TRBJ2-2,TRBV29-1,medium-sized,.
CSVEVGGTMDTQYF,TGCAGCGTTGAAGTTGGGGGGACGATGGATACGCAGTATTTT,TRBJ2-3,TRBV29-1,.,.
CAISEPQGSTDTQYF,TGTGCCATCAGTGAACCTCAGGGTAGCACAGATACACAGTATTTT,TRBJ2-3,TRBV6-1,.,.
CASCEGKITEAFF,TGTGCCAGCTGTGAAGGAAAGATCACTGAAGCTTTCTTT,TRBJ1-1,TRBV6-1,.,.
CASSLGRWYYGYTF,TGTGCCAGCAGCTTAGGTCGGTGGTACTATGGCTACACCTTC,TRBJ1-2,TRBV13,once,.
CASRSQGLGGNNEQFF,TGTGCCAGCCGCTCCCAGGGACTAGGGGGGAACAATGAACAGTTCTTC,TRBJ2-1,TRBV11-3,.,TRBD2
CASSEGNRGRLIDEQCF,TGTGCCAGCAGTGAGGGCAACCGGGGGAGGTTAATCGACGAGCAGTGCTTC,TRBJ2-7,TRBV6-1,.,.
CAIRSGESSYNEQFF,TGTGCCATCAGGTCAGGGGAGAGCTCCTACAATGAGCAGTTCTTC,TRBJ2-1,TRBV10-3,.,.
CASGFYSSGKDHSYNEQFF,TGTGCTAGTGGTTTCTACTCTAGCGGGAAGGACCACTCCTATAATGAGCAGTTCTTC,TRBJ2-1,TRBV12-5,.,TRBD2
CASSDVGSHYEQYF,TGCGCCAGCAGTGACGTAGGGAGCCACTACGAGCAGTACTTC,TRBJ2-7,TRBV10-2,.,.
CSARDKQGSYYGYTF,TGCAGTGCTAGAGATAAACAGGGGAGCTACTATGGCTACACCTTC,TRBJ1-2,TRBV20-1,many,TRBD1
CASSSGVAPDNEPQYF,TGTGCCAGCAGTTCTGGGGTGGCTCCTGACAATGAGCCCCAGTATTTT,TRBJ2-3,TRBV6-1,.,.
CASSQGNTEAFF,TGTGCCAGCAGCCAGGGTAACACTGAAGCTTTCTTT,TRBJ1-1,TRBV2,large,.
CTSGSSDSTYGYTF,TGTACCAGCGGGTCCTCCGACAGCACCTATGGCTACACCTTC,TRBJ1-2,TRBV6-6,once,.
CSVSWGDRPAYGYTF,TGCAGCGTATCTTGGGGGGACAGGCCCGCCTATGGCTATACCTTC,TRBJ1-2,TRBV29-1,.,TRBD1
CASGQGADSSPLHF,TGTGCCAGCGGCCAAGGGGCGGATAGTTCACCCCTCCACTTT,TRBJ1-6,TRBV4-2,.,.
CTSSRTPRGEHFF,TGCACCAGCAGCCGGACACCAAGGGGTGAGCACTTCTTC,TRBJ2-1,TRBV4-1,.,.
CSVETAVQETQCF,TGCAGCGTTGAAACAGCCGTACAAGAGACCCAGTGCTTC,TRBJ2-5,TRBV29-1,.,.
CASSFAGEGKVVTF,TGTGCCAGCAGCTTCGCAGGGGAAGGCAAAGTCGTGACTTTC,TRBJ2-6,TRBV5-6,.,.
CPSSTYRTAYEQYF,TGTCCCAGCAGTACTTATCGGACAGCCTACGAGCAGTACTTC,TRBJ2-7,TRBV6-2/TRBV6-3,.,.
CTRRTSGTVNTEAFF,TGTACCAGGAGGACGTCCGGGACAGTGAACACTGAAGCTTTCTTT,TRBJ1-1,TRBV28,.,TRBD1
CAWGRGLTGGISTDTQYF,TGTGCCTGGGGTCGCGGACTAACGGGAGGCATCAGCACAGATACGCAGTATTTT,TRBJ2-3,TRBV30,.,TRBD2
CASSPTGALNTEAFF,TGTGCCAGCAGTCCTACAGGGGCCCTGAACACTGAAGCTTTCTTT,TRBJ1-1,TRBV28,.,TRBD1
CTSGRQGSYNEQFF,TGTACCAGCGGTAGGCAGGGCTCCTACAATGAGCAGTTCTTC,TRBJ2-1,TRBV6-2/TRBV6-3,few,.
CASTESKREGNEQFF,TGCGCCAGCACTGAGTCGAAGAGGGAGGGTAATGAGCAGTTCTTC,TRBJ2-1,TRBV10-2,once,TRBD2
CSAITLDRGDGYTF,TGCAGTGCTATCACCCTCGACAGGGGCGATGGCTACACCTTC,TRBJ1-2,TRBV20-1,many,TRBD1
CASSETGHIGTRIDNERFF,TGTGCCAGCAGCGAGACGGGACATATCGGGACTAGGATCGACAATGAGCGGTTCTTC,TRBJ2-1,TRBV28,.,TRBD2
CATSNTGTGSDGKLFF,TGTGCCACCAGTAATACCGGGACAGGTTCCGACGGGAAGTTGTTTTTT,TRBJ2-2,TRBV24-1,.,TRBD1
CASSLGGACGYIF,TGTGCCAGCAGTCTCGGGGGGGCATGCGGCTACATCTTC,TRBJ1-2,TRBV11-2,.,.
CASSILAGGSNKQFF,TGTGCCAGCAGCATTCTAGCGGGAGGGAGCAATAAGCAGTTCTTC,TRBJ2-1,TRBV28,.,TRBD2
CTSSGADTQYF,TGTACCAGCAGTGGGGCAGATACGCAATATTTT,TRBJ2-3,TRBV6-5,.,.
CASCRTGSGNEKLFF,TGTGCCAGCTGTAGAACCGGGAGTGGGAATGAAAAACTGTTTTTT,TRBJ1-4,TRBV6-6,.,.
CASRSGTEWPRELFF,TGTGCCAGCAGGTCCGGAACAGAGTGGCCCAGGGAGCTGTTTTTT,TRBJ2-2,TRBV11-2,.,.
CASSLGTGLRERSEQYF,TGTGCCAGCAGCTTGGGGACTGGGCTGCGGGAGCGGAGCGAGCAATACTTC,TRBJ2-7,TRBV5-6,.,TRBD2
CSASNQGSSSPHF,TGCAGTGCTAGTAATCAGGGATCTTCATCCCCCCACTTT,TRBJ1-6,TRBV20-1,.,.
CARSYGSQVSTEAFF,TGTGCCAGAAGTTACGGTAGTCAGGTGTCCACTGAAGCTTTCTTT,TRBJ1-1,TRBV6-5,.,.
CATLDSPGANVLTF,TGTGCCACCCTGGACAGCCCTGGGGCCAACGTCCTGACTTTC,TRBJ2-6,TRBV10-3,many,.
CASSLAARSGETHYF,TGTGCCAGCAGCTTAGCAGCAAGGTCGGGGGAGACCCATTACTTC,TRBJ2-5,TRBV7-9,.,.
CASSSYAGSYNQYF,TGTGCCAGCAGTTCTTATGCGGGGTCCTACAACCAGTACTTC,TRBJ2-7,TRBV12-3/TRBV12-4,.,.
CSVELAAGEIQYF,TGCAGCGTTGAGTTAGCAGCGGGAGAGATCCAGTACTTC,TRBJ2-5,TRBV29-1,few,TRBD2
CASSLQGQTERLFF,TGTGCCAGCAGCTTACAGGGGCAGACTGAAAGGCTGTTTTTT,TRBJ1-4,TRBV5-5,.,TRBD1
CASSEGAGINQPQHF,TGTGCCAGCAGTGAAGGAGCAGGGATAAATCAGCCCCAGCATTTT,TRBJ1-5,TRBV6-1,once,.
CASSPGTGDYTF,TGCGCCAGCAGCCCCGGGACCGGGGACTACACCTTC,TRBJ1-2,TRBV5-1,many,.
CASSMGGFGDTQYF,TGTGCCAGCAGCATGGGGGGTTTTGGGGATACGCAGTATTTT,TRBJ2-3,TRBV11-2,.,.
CASSPPTGGYNKQSF,TGTGCCAGCAGTCCTCCGACAGGGGGATACAATAAGCAGTCCTTC,TRBJ2-1,TRBV28,once,TRBD1
CASSLGRGHYEQYF,TGTGCCAGCAGCTTGGGCAGGGGCCACTACGAGCAGTACTTC,TRBJ2-7,TRBV7-2,.,.
CARSGPAAPPREQFF,TGTGCCAGGAGTGGGCCAGCGGCCCCCCCCCGTGAGCAGTTCTTC,TRBJ2-1,TRBV2,.,.
CASSGAGTTLAFF,TGTGCCAGCAGTGGAGCCGGGACAACCCTGGCGTTCTTT,TRBJ1-1,TRBV28,.,.
CSVAYGAWGTEAFF,TGCAGCGTTGCTTATGGGGCTTGGGGCACTGAGGCTTTCTTT,TRBJ1-1,TRBV29-1,.,.
CSVEAWNTESFF,TGTAGCGTTGAAGCATGGAACACTGAATCTTTCTTT,TRBJ1-1,TRBV29-1,.,.
CASSSLRGSSEQYF,TGTGCCAGCAGCTCCCTAAGGGGAAGTAGCGAGCAGTACTTC,TRBJ2-7,TRBV5-8,.,.